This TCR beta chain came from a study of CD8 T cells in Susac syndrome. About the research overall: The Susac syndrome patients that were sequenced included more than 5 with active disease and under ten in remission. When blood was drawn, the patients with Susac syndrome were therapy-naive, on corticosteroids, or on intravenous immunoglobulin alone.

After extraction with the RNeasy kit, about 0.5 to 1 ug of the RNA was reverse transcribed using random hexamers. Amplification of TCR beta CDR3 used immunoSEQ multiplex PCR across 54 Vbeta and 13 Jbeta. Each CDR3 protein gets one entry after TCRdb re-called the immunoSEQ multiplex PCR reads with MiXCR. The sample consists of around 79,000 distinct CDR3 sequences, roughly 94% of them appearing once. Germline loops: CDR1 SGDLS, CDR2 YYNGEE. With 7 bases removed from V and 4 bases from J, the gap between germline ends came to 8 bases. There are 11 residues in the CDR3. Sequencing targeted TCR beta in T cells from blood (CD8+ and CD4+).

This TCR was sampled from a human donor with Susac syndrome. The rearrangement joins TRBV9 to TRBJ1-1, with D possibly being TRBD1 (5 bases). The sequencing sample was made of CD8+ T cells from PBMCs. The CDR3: CASGGATEAFF. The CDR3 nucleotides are TGTGCCAGCGGGGGAGCCACTGAAGCTTTCTTT.